This T cell receptor (beta chain) was captured by sequencing in a study of T cells in Graves' hyperthyroidism and ophthalmopathy. Regarding the study as a whole: The model's output predicted ophthalmopathy at a median of about 6.5 months prior to onset.

The blood sample was taken at first hyperthyroidism diagnosis, before any ophthalmopathy symptoms. There were TCR beta CDR3 regions amplified from RNA transcripts. First-round RT-PCR targeting the TCR CDR3 was performed with the HTBI primer set. TCRdb re-analysed the multiplex PCR reads in MiXCR, keeping a single row per CDR3 protein. The sample lists under 750,000 distinct CDR3 sequences; roughly a sixth were seen once. Germline V lookup: CDR1 SGHRS, CDR2 YFSETQ. This CDR3 contains 15 residues. This clonotype was counted a few times. The antigen is undetermined. Its ends do not fully match the called genes, so a read error is possible.

This clonotype originated in a woman between 45 and 65 years old with Graves' hyperthyroidism that later progressed to Graves' ophthalmopathy. The chain has TRBV5-1 and TRBJ1-2; TRBD1 matches 9 bases. Sequencing used blood. The CDR3 spells CASSQPGQGFDGHTF. The CDR3, as DNA: TGCGCCAGCAGCCAACCGGGACAGGGATTCGATGGCCACACCTTC.